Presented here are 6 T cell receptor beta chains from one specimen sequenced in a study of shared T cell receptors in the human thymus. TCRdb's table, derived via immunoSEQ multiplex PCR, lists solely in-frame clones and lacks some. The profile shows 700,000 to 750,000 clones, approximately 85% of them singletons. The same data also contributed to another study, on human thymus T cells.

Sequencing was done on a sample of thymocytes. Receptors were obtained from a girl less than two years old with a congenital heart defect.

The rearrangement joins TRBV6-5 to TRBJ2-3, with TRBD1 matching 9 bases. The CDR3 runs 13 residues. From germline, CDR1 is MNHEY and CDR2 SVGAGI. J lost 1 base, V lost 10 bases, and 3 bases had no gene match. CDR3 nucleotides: TGTGCCACCCGGGACAGGGGCACAGATACGCAGTATTTT. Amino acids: CATRDRGTDTQYF.

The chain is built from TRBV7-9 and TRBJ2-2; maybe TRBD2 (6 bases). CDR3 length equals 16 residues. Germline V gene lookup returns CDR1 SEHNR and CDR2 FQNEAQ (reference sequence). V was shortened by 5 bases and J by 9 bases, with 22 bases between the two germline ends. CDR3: CASSPGGFLLHRELFF. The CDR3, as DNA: TGTGCCAGCAGCCCCGGAGGGTTCCTACTACACCGGGAGCTGTTTTTT.

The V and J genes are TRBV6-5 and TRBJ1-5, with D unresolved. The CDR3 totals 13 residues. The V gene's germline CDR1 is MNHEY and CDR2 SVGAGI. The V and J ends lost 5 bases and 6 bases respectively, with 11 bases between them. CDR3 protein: CASSERLFQPQHF. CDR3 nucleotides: TGTGCCAGCAGTGAACGTCTATTTCAGCCCCAGCATTTT.

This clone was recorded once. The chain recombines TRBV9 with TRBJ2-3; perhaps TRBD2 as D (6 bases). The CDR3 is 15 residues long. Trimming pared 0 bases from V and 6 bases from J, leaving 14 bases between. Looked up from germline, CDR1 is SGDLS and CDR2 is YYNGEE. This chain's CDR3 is CASSVAAGGIDTQYF. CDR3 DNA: TGTGCCAGCAGCGTAGCAGCGGGCGGGATCGATACGCAGTATTTT.

The CDR3 loop reads CASSYFAASEKLFF. The CDR3 nucleotides read TGTGCCAGCAGTTACTTCGCGGCGTCTGAAAAACTGTTTTTT. V usage is TRBV6-5 and J usage is TRBJ1-4; D ambiguous. CDR3 length equals 14 residues. V dropped 1 base and J dropped 7 bases, with 10 bases sitting between them. From germline, CDR1 is MNHEY and CDR2 SVGAGI.

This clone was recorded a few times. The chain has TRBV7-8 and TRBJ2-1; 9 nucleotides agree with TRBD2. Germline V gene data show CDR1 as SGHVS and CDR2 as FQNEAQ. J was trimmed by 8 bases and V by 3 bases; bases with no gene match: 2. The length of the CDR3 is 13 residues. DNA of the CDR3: TGTGCCAGCAGCTTTAGCGGGGGTTATGAGCAGTTCTTC. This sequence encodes CASSFSGGYEQFF.